Shown below are 19 T cell receptor beta chains from a single sample sequenced in a study of blood T cell repertoires in COVID-19 (dated by TCRdb to the early 2020s). Receptors were amplified or captured by the immunoSEQ multiplex PCR assay. TCRdb obtained this table from immuneACCESS and retained in-frame rearrangements with V and J assigned. These tables miss some clones; where compared with another copy, unresolved V genes account for less than half of the shortfall, and the remainder is unexplained. The sample yields more than 250,000 clones; 75% to 90% were counted once. The ten largest clones add up to approximately 9% of the sample. The sample taken for sequencing was peripheral blood. Receptors were obtained from a human donor in a cohort sampled during active COVID-19.

The CDR3, as DNA: TGTGCCAGCAGCTTACGTGGGAGGGAAGATACGCAGTATTTT. Its translation: CASSLRGREDTQYF. The chain uses TRBV7-3 and TRBJ2-3; TRBD2 agrees at 7 bases. The V segment lost 2 bases and the J segment 5 bases; nucleotides outside the gene matches: 4. The CDR3 covers 14 residues. CDR1 is SGHTA, CDR2 FQGTGA, per germline. The full variable domain, with the rest looked up from reference TRBV7-3 and TRBJ2-3, is GAGVSQTPSNKVTEKGKYVELRCDPISGHTALYWYRQSLGQGPEFLIYFQGTGAADDSGLPNDRFFAVRPEGSVSTLKIQRTERGDSAVYLCASSLRGREDTQYFGPGTRLTVL.

The J gene is TRBJ1-3, the V gene TRBV6-5; maybe TRBD1 (6 bases). Germline V gene sequence: CDR1 MNHEY, CDR2 SVGAGI. The CDR3 extends over 14 amino acids. Trimming shortened V by 6 bases and J by 1 base, and 10 bases separated the two germline ends. CDR3 protein: CASSYGQSGNTIYF. The CDR3 bases are TGTGCCAGCAGCTACGGACAGTCTGGAAACACCATATATTTT.

This rearrangement joins TRBV2 to TRBJ2-7, with D perhaps TRBD2 (6 bases). V was clipped by 6 bases and J by 0 bases, with 9 bases between them. The CDR3 contains 13 residues. CDR1 SNHLY and CDR2 FYNNEI come from the germline V gene. CDR3 residues: CASRAGPSYEQYF. The CDR3 region has the DNA TGTGCCAGCAGGGCGGGACCCTCCTACGAGCAGTACTTC.

This clone is a singleton in its sample. V is TRBV28 and J is TRBJ1-2; no reliable D call. This CDR3 contains 14 residues. Germline V gene lookup returns CDR1 MDHEN and CDR2 SYDVKM. Trimming stripped 3 bases from V and 3 bases from J, with 11 bases between. CDR3 sequence (DNA): TGTGCCAGCAGTTTCCCCGACACCTACTATGGCTACACCTTC. Translation: CASSFPDTYYGYTF.

The genes are TRBV28 and TRBJ1-5, with a weak D call TRBD1 (6 bases). The V end lost 3 bases, the J end lost 5 bases, and 17 bases lay between the germline ends. Germline V gene data show CDR1 as MDHEN and CDR2 as SYDVKM. The CDR3 is 16 residues long. The CDR3 spells CASSFEGRGRYQPQHF. DNA for the CDR3: TGTGCCAGCAGTTTTGAAGGCAGGGGCCGTTATCAGCCCCAGCATTTT.

The chain combines TRBV4-2 with TRBJ2-7; 10 bases line up with TRBD2. J was trimmed by 6 bases and V by 2 bases; bases with no gene match: 13. Germline loops: CDR1 LGHNA, CDR2 YNFKEQ. The length of the CDR3 is 17 residues. The CDR3 loop is CASSQPKREGQAFEQYF. CDR3 nucleotides: TGTGCCAGCAGCCAACCCAAGCGGGAGGGCCAAGCGTTCGAGCAGTACTTC.

The V and J genes are TRBV18 and TRBJ1-1; 8 positions match TRBD1. The CDR3 is 15 residues long. Germline V gives CDR1 KGHSH, CDR2 LQKENI. V dropped 5 bases and J dropped 2; count of bases not matched to a gene: 7. In DNA form, the CDR3 reads TGTGCCAGCTCATTTCAGGGGGCGAAAAACACTGAAGCTTTCTTT. This encodes CASSFQGAKNTEAFF.

The chain carries TRBV4-1 and TRBJ1-2; D might be TRBD1 (6 bases). V was pared by 6 bases and J by 5 bases, with 10 bases between. CDR1 is MGHRA and CDR2 is YSYEKL in the germline V gene. This CDR3 is 12 amino acids long. The CDR3 sequence: CASRATGYGYTF. The CDR3 DNA reads as TGCGCCAGCAGAGCAACAGGGTATGGCTACACCTTC.

The V gene is TRBV6-6, the J gene TRBJ2-1; possible D gene TRBD2, 5 bases. The CDR3 spans 15 residues. Trimming removed 5 bases at V and 3 bases at J, with 14 bases between. CDR1 is MNHNY, CDR2 SVGAGI, per germline (reference sequence). CDR3 protein: CASSRPGVLYNEQFF. The CDR3 bases are TGTGCCAGCAGTCGCCCCGGGGTTCTCTACAATGAGCAGTTCTTC.

The chain is built from TRBV19 and TRBJ1-4, with 7 bases identical to TRBD1. Trimming took 5 bases from V and 3 from J; bases not matched to a gene: 6. The CDR3 extends over 15 amino acids. The germline V gene encodes CDR1 LNHDA and CDR2 SQIVND (reference sequence). This CDR3 reads CASSSPGGSNEKLFF. CDR3 nucleotides: TGTGCCAGTAGTTCCCCAGGGGGATCTAATGAAAAACTGTTTTTT. The complete variable domain, with remaining parts taken from reference TRBV19 and TRBJ1-4, reads DGGITQSPKYLFRKEGQNVTLSCEQNLNHDAMYWYRQDPGQGLRLIYYSQIVNDFQKGDIAEGYSVSREKKESFPLTVTSAQKNPTAFYLCASSSPGGSNEKLFFGSGTQLSVL.

The chain uses TRBV5-1 and TRBJ2-2, with TRBD1 matching over 12 bases. The CDR3 has 15 residues. The junction had 3 bases not matched to a gene; V was cut back by 4 bases and J by 5 bases. Per germline, CDR1 SGHRS and CDR2 YFSETQ. The chain's CDR3 is CASSAGQGATGELFF. The CDR3 nucleotides read TGCGCCAGCAGCGCGGGACAGGGGGCGACCGGGGAGCTGTTTTTT.

The CDR3 loop is CATSNPRGEQYF. CDR3 sequence (DNA): TGTGCCACCAGCAACCCCCGGGGCGAGCAGTACTTC. The rearrangement links TRBV15 to TRBJ2-7, with a tentative D call TRBD2 (5 bases). Germline V gene sequence: CDR1 LNHNV, CDR2 YYDKDF (reference sequence). CDR3 size: 12 residues. Trimming left V 4 bases short and J 6 bases short, with 10 bases between.

This clone was recorded only once. This chain links TRBV10-1 with TRBJ2-1, with TRBD2 matching 10 bases. The germline V gene has CDR1 WNHNN and CDR2 SYGVQD (reference sequence). With V trimmed by 9 bases and J by 0 bases, 2 bases remained unmatched. This CDR3 has 14 residues. CDR3 amino acids: CASSGGYSYNEQFF. CDR3 bases: TGCGCCAGTAGCGGGGGGTACTCCTACAATGAGCAGTTCTTC.

This CDR3 is CASSPKSSGGTYEQYF. The CDR3 DNA is TGTGCCAGCAGCCCCAAGTCTAGCGGGGGAACCTACGAGCAGTACTTC. The genes are TRBV7-8 and TRBJ2-7, with 10 positions matching TRBD2. There are 16 residues in the CDR3. CDR1 is SGHVS and CDR2 is FQNEAQ in the germline V gene. The J segment lost 2 bases and the V segment lost 5 bases, leaving 9 bases of the junction unmatched. The full variable domain, rest sourced from reference TRBV7-8 and TRBJ2-7, is GAGVSQSPRYKVAKRGQDVALRCDPISGHVSLFWYQQALGQGPEFLTYFQNEAQLDKSGLPSDRFFAERPEGSVSTLKIQRTQQEDSAVYLCASSPKSSGGTYEQYFGPGTRLTVT.

V and J are TRBV28 and TRBJ1-4, with D possibly TRBD1 on 6 matching bases. The CDR3 length is 15 residues. The germline V gene has CDR1 MDHEN and CDR2 SYDVKM. V lost 3 bases and J 6 bases, leaving 14 bases between the germline ends. CDR3 residues: CASSFGQGLDEKLFF. For the CDR3, the DNA is TGTGCCAGCAGTTTCGGGCAGGGGTTAGATGAAAAACTGTTTTTT.

This chain uses TRBV18 with TRBJ2-7; 10 bases line up with TRBD2. V lost 2 bases to trimming and J lost 0 bases; unmatched junction nucleotides: 7. The CDR3 has 17 amino acids. Germline V gene data show CDR1 as KGHSH and CDR2 as LQKENI. CDR3 coding DNA: TGTGCCAGCTCACCAATCCTAAGCGGGGGGGCCTCCTACGAGCAGTACTTC. Its translation is CASSPILSGGASYEQYF.

This chain links TRBV7-2 with TRBJ2-3, with D possibly matching TRBD2 (5 bases). Trimming left V 5 bases short and J 10 bases short, with 13 bases between. Germline assignment: CDR1 SGHTA and CDR2 FQGNSA. This CDR3 has 12 residues. The CDR3 here is CASSQSRGSQYF. The CDR3 nucleotides are TGTGCCAGCAGCCAGAGCCGGGGTTCGCAGTATTTT.

The J gene is TRBJ2-3, the V gene TRBV4-2; 8 bases are a match to TRBD2. In germline, CDR1 is LGHNA, CDR2 YNFKEQ. CDR3 size: 16 residues. Trimming cost V 4 bases and J 5 bases; bases outside gene matches: 11. CDR3 amino acids: CASSLVLAGGIDTQYF. For the CDR3, the DNA is TGTGCCAGCAGCCTCGTATTGGCGGGGGGTATAGATACGCAGTATTTT.

The rearrangement uses TRBV6-5 and TRBJ2-3; tentative D call: TRBD1 (6 bases). There are 12 residues in the CDR3. Trimming left V 5 bases short and J 5 bases short, with 8 bases between. Germline lookup yields CDR1 MNHEY and CDR2 SVGAGI. The CDR3 protein is CASSLRGDTQYF. CDR3 DNA: TGTGCCAGCAGTCTCAGGGGAGATACGCAGTATTTT.